This T cell receptor beta chain was profiled in a study of blood T cells in healthy people across ages. Findings of the study overall: TCR beta diversity, measured per million T cells, fell in a roughly linear way with age. Compared with aged donors, long-lived donors showed fewer expanded clones, suggesting selection.

This clonotype occurred a few times. Antigen: not known. V was pared by 1 base and J by 2 bases, with 5 bases of the junction left unmatched. The CDR3 has 15 residues. In germline, CDR1 is SGHRS, CDR2 YFSETQ. PCR was performed a second time for about 6 to 12 cycles using a sample-barcoded 5' primer and a J-beta primer mix. TCRdb analysed the 5' RACE reads with MiXCR anew, one entry per CDR3 protein. The repertoire holds some 640,000 distinct CDR3 sequences, with around 45% as singletons. Researchers isolated at least 7 million PBMCs per sample. This sequence joins TRBV5-1 and TRBJ2-7; 8 nucleotides align to TRBD1. This TCR was sampled from a woman aged 55-69 years in good health. Sequenced: blood. The CDR3 DNA reads as TGCGCCAGCAGCTTGACCGGACAGGGTGCCTACGAGCAGTACTTC. Residues: CASSLTGQGAYEQYF.